These 18 T cell receptor beta chains were all obtained from the same sample, sequenced in a study of T cells in Graves' hyperthyroidism and ophthalmopathy. TCR beta CDR3 sequences were amplified from RNA transcripts. In the first-round RT-PCR of the TCR CDR3, the HTBI primer set was used. TCRdb ran MiXCR on the multiplex PCR reads and lists one entry per CDR3 protein. Found here are under 500,000 distinct CDR3 sequences, more than 13% of them singletons; the top ten hold around 27%. The sample comprised blood. Every receptor here comes from a man aged 45-65 years with Graves' ophthalmopathy.

In this sample, this clonotype turned up many times. The chain links TRBV12-3 or TRBV12-4 to TRBJ1-5; no firm D call. This CDR3 is 11 amino acids long. Trimming cost V 5 bases and J 11 bases, with 10 bases left between them. CDR3 region: CASSNTRAQHF. CDR3 DNA: TGTGCCAGCAGTAATACAAGGGCCCAGCATTTT.

The sample holds many counts of this clonotype. This rearrangement joins TRBV5-1 to TRBJ1-1; D unclear. The germline gives CDR1 SGHRS, CDR2 YFSETQ. The CDR3 has 15 residues. V was trimmed by 0 bases and J by 5 bases, leaving 14 bases between them. CDR3 residues: CASSLAVGKGTEAFF. The CDR3 DNA reads TGCGCCAGCAGCTTGGCCGTCGGTAAGGGAACTGAAGCTTTCTTT.

Only a few counts were recorded for this clonotype. The rearrangement uses TRBV19 and TRBJ2-2, with TRBD2 matching 8 bases. The J segment lost 5 bases and the V segment lost 3 bases, leaving 8 bases of the junction unmatched. The V gene's germline CDR1 is LNHDA and CDR2 SQIVND (reference sequence). The CDR3 is 16 amino acids. CDR3 residues: CASSMAGRAGTGELFF. The CDR3 region has the DNA TGTGCCAGTAGTATGGCCGGGAGGGCCGGGACCGGGGAGCTGTTTTTT.

The V call is TRBV5-1, the J call TRBJ2-6; TRBD2 matches at 10 bases. Per the germline V gene, CDR1 is SGHRS and CDR2 is YFSETQ. The CDR3 runs to 18 residues. J was trimmed by 2 bases and V by 3 bases; bases with no gene match: 8. The DNA for the CDR3 is TGCGCCAGCAGCTCCGGGACTAGCGCTGAGACTGGGGCCAACGTCCTGACTTTC. Translation: CASSSGTSAETGANVLTF.

The rearrangement uses TRBV10-2 and TRBJ2-1; a possible D gene is TRBD2 (6 bases). The germline V gene encodes CDR1 WSHSY and CDR2 SAAADI. This CDR3 contains 12 residues. V lost 10 bases, J lost 5 bases, and 12 bases lay in between. CDR3 protein: CATRVADNEQFF. In DNA, the CDR3 is TGCGCCACACGAGTAGCGGACAATGAGCAGTTCTTC.

This clonotype was seen repeatedly, ten times or more. V and J are TRBV3-1 and TRBJ2-1, with 8 bases matching TRBD2. V gave up 4 bases and J gave up 4 bases; unmatched junction bases: 3. The CDR3 runs to 14 residues. From germline, CDR1 is LGHDT and CDR2 YNNKEL (reference sequence). CDR3 DNA: TGTGCCAGCAGCCGCCCTAGCGGGTACAATGAGCAGTTCTTC. Its protein is CASSRPSGYNEQFF.

The sample holds many counts of this clonotype. The V call is TRBV2, the J call TRBJ2-1; weak D call: TRBD2 (6 bases). This CDR3 spans 14 amino acids. Germline CDR1 is SNHLY and CDR2 is FYNNEI. The V end lost 9 bases, the J end lost 8 bases, and 20 bases lay between the germline ends. CDR3 nucleotide sequence: TGTGCCAGTTTACACGGGAGTAATTCCGATGAGCAGTTCTTC. Protein product: CASLHGSNSDEQFF.

Comment on this clonotype: With a much larger clone just one base away, this may be a read error. The chain employs TRBV20-1 and TRBJ1-1; the match to TRBD1 covers 7 bases. Germline V CDR1 and CDR2: DFQATT, SNEGSKA (reference sequence). V shed 6 bases, J shed 7 bases, and the junction held 8 bases outside the gene matches. There are 12 residues in the CDR3. CDR3 loop: CSAPDRVNEAFF. The CDR3 nucleotides read TGCAGTGCCCCCGACAGGGTCAATGAAGCTTTCTTT.

This clonotype came up a few times. The V call is TRBV7-9, the J call TRBJ2-1, with 11 bases matching TRBD2. The CDR3 is 15 residues long. The ends lost 1 base at V and 6 bases at J; junction bases unmatched: 2. Germline V gives CDR1 SEHNR, CDR2 FQNEAQ (reference sequence). The CDR3, as DNA: TGTGCCAGCAGCTTAGATGGGACTAGCGGCAATGAGCAGTTCTTC. This gives the protein CASSLDGTSGNEQFF.

The gene calls are TRBV24-1 and TRBJ2-2, with D perhaps matching TRBD1 (6 bases). This CDR3 region has 15 residues. Germline CDR1 is KGHDR and CDR2 is SFDVKD. The V and J ends lost 4 bases and 6 bases respectively, with 14 bases between them. CDR3 DNA sequence: TGTGCCACCAGTGAGCCTGACAGGATAGCCGGGGAGCTGTTTTTT. Amino acids: CATSEPDRIAGELFF.

J is TRBJ2-2 and V is TRBV10-2; TRBD1 might be the D (5 bases). Germline CDR1 WSHSY, CDR2 SAAADI. This CDR3 has 14 residues. V shed 0 bases and J shed 7 bases, with 9 bases lying between them. The CDR3: CASSESPGFGELFF. The CDR3, as DNA: TGCGCCAGCAGTGAGTCGCCAGGGTTCGGGGAGCTGTTTTTT.

This chain uses TRBV10-2 with TRBJ2-7; possible D gene TRBD2, 6 bases. Looked up from germline, CDR1 is WSHSY and CDR2 is SAAADI. The V gene lost 4 bases and the J gene lost 0 bases, with 10 bases spanning the gap. The CDR3 loop spans 14 amino acids. The CDR3 sequence is CASSGLANSYEQYF. CDR3 nucleotides: TGCGCCAGCAGTGGGCTAGCGAACTCCTACGAGCAGTACTTC.

V and J are TRBV20-1 and TRBJ2-1; D possibly corresponds to TRBD2 (6 bases). Germline values: CDR1 DFQATT, CDR2 SNEGSKA (reference sequence). The CDR3 totals 17 residues. V lost 0 bases and J 9 bases, leaving 24 bases between the germline ends. The CDR3 sequence is CSARDQSGTRLGGEQFF. The CDR3 coding sequence is TGCAGTGCTAGAGATCAATCCGGGACTCGGCTCGGGGGTGAGCAGTTCTTC.

This clonotype was found a few times. The chain uses TRBV20-1 and TRBJ1-5, with 9 bases identical to TRBD1. V lost 0 bases to trimming and J lost 6 bases; unmatched junction nucleotides: 12. Germline CDR1 and CDR2: DFQATT and SNEGSKA (reference sequence). This CDR3 has 17 amino acids. In nucleotides, the CDR3 is TGCAGTGCTAGAGACGAACAGGGGGCAGGAGTAGTTCAGCCCCAGCATTTT. Its protein is CSARDEQGAGVVQPQHF.

This clonotype was seen a handful of times. V and J are TRBV20-1 and TRBJ2-6, with 10 bases identical to TRBD2. V was clipped by 2 bases and J by 2 bases; unmatched bases: 0. Germline-derived CDR1 and CDR2 are DFQATT and SNEGSKA (reference sequence). The CDR3 has 15 residues. The CDR3 loop is CSARTSGAGANVLTF. CDR3 nucleotides: TGCAGTGCTAGAACTAGCGGGGCTGGGGCCAACGTCCTGACTTTC.

This clonotype occurred many times. The chain recombines TRBV4-2 with TRBJ2-7; 8 positions match TRBD2. After removal of 1 base from V and 4 bases from J, the junction contained 9 bases not matched to a gene. The CDR3 spans 16 residues. Germline V CDR1 and CDR2: LGHNA, YNFKEQ. The CDR3 region is CASSQATGGRVYEQYF. CDR3 nucleotides: TGTGCCAGCAGCCAAGCCACGGGGGGGAGGGTTTACGAGCAGTACTTC.

This clonotype was recorded many times. This chain uses TRBV6-5 with TRBJ1-1; D is unclear. Germline V gene sequence: CDR1 MNHEY, CDR2 SVGAGI. CDR3 length: 12 amino acids. Between the trimmed V and J ends, which lost 6 bases and 1 base, there was a span of 6 bases. The CDR3 here is CASSYRNTEAFF. The CDR3 region has the DNA TGTGCCAGCAGCTATAGGAACACTGAAGCTTTCTTT.

There are many counts of this clonotype. The rearrangement joins TRBV6-1 to TRBJ2-3; D uncertain. The ends were cut back, 2 bases at V and 4 bases at J, with 7 bases in the middle. Germline V gives CDR1 MNHNS, CDR2 SASEGT. This CDR3 comprises 13 residues. CDR3 protein: CASSELVADTQYF. CDR3 nucleotides: TGTGCCAGCAGTGAACTGGTAGCAGATACGCAGTATTTT.